These 25 T cell receptor beta chains were sequenced from one sample in a study of cytomegalovirus exposure and HLA in healthy donors. The protocol was immunoSEQ multiplex PCR, while the TCRdb copy is restricted to in-frame clones and leaves out a portion. The sample carries 250,000 or so clones, roughly nine tenths recorded once. Sequenced input: PBMCs. These receptors were obtained from a man between 18 and 35 years old in good health and CMV-seropositive.

The V call is TRBV6-5, the J call TRBJ1-2, with D perhaps TRBD1 (6 bases). Germline V gene lookup returns CDR1 MNHEY and CDR2 SVGAGI. The germline V and J ends were trimmed by 3 bases and 8 bases, with 19 bases remaining between them. This CDR3 region has 15 residues. CDR3 coding DNA: TGTGCCAGCAGTTATAGACAGGCCTATCGGGGCGGCTACACCTTC. Translating it yields CASSYRQAYRGGYTF.

The chain links TRBV30 to TRBJ1-5; the D gene is possibly TRBD1 (5 bases). Germline-derived CDR1 and CDR2 are GTSNPN and SVGIG (reference sequence). The CDR3 is made up of 13 amino acids. Trimming took off 0 bases at V and 6 bases at J, with 9 bases between the two ends. The DNA of the CDR3 is TGTGCCTGGAGTGTATCAGGGCGTCAGCCCCAGCATTTT. It specifies CAWSVSGRQPQHF.

The V and J genes are TRBV7-2 and TRBJ2-3; D call uncertain. Germline loops: CDR1 SGHTA, CDR2 FQGNSA. The CDR3 has 14 residues. Trimming left V 5 bases short and J 4 bases short, with 13 bases between. Here the CDR3 DNA reads TGTGCCAGCAGCCCCCCGTGGAGAGCAGATACGCAGTATTTT. Protein sequence: CASSPPWRADTQYF. Supplemented by reference TRBV7-2 and TRBJ2-3, the full variable domain reads GAGVSQSPSNKVTEKGKDVELRCDPISGHTALYWYRQSLGQGLEFLIYFQGNSAPDKSGLPSDRFSAERTGGSVSTLTIQRTQQEDSAVYLCASSPPWRADTQYFGPGTRLTVL.

Concerning this clone: The junction shows a germline mismatch at one end, possibly a read error. The chain employs TRBV6-5 and TRBJ2-5, with unresolved D. Germline V CDR1 and CDR2: MNHEY, SVGAGI. The CDR3 contains 11 residues. The CDR3 bases are TGTGCCAGCAGTGAATTCGAGACACAGTACTTC. Its translation is CASSEFETQYF.

The rearrangement joins TRBV7-2 to TRBJ2-7; 7 bases are a match to TRBD2. Germline trimming cut 2 bases from V and 6 bases from J; bases unmatched to any gene: 10. Per the germline V gene, CDR1 is SGHTA and CDR2 is FQGNSA. The CDR3 extends over 15 amino acids. CDR3: CASSLPSLAPGEQYF. Here the CDR3 DNA reads TGTGCCAGCAGCTTACCCTCACTAGCGCCCGGCGAGCAGTACTTC.

V usage is TRBV4-2 and J usage is TRBJ1-5; a weak D match, TRBD1 (6 bases). This CDR3 is 16 amino acids long. Trimming pared 4 bases from V and 6 bases from J, leaving 19 bases between. Per germline, CDR1 LGHNA and CDR2 YNFKEQ. The CDR3 is CASSRTQGQGSQPQHF. CDR3 DNA: TGTGCCAGCAGCCGTACTCAGGGGCAAGGAAGTCAGCCCCAGCATTTT.

The rearrangement joins TRBV5-4 to TRBJ2-1; 7 bases map to TRBD2. CDR3 length equals 15 residues. Trimming cost V 3 bases and J 0 bases; bases outside gene matches: 3. CDR1 is SGHNT, CDR2 YYREEE, per germline (reference sequence). CDR3 amino acids: CASSSSGYSYNEQFF. CDR3 in DNA: TGTGCCAGCAGCTCTAGCGGTTACTCCTACAATGAGCAGTTCTTC.

The chain joins TRBV7-8 to TRBJ2-7; TRBD2 agrees at 7 bases. V gave up 2 bases and J gave up 2 bases; unmatched junction bases: 6. This CDR3 region has 15 residues. In germline, CDR1 is SGHVS, CDR2 FQNEAQ. Here the CDR3 DNA reads TGTGCCAGCAGCTTACGGGGCGGGAGCACCTACGAGCAGTACTTC. It codes for CASSLRGGSTYEQYF.

CDR3 in DNA: TGTGCTAGTTTCGGGGGGGTGAACACTGAAGCTTTCTTT. This codes for CASFGGVNTEAFF. J is TRBJ1-1 and V is TRBV12-5; D possibly corresponds to TRBD1 (5 bases). Between the trimmed V and J ends, which lost 8 bases and 0 bases, there was a span of 10 bases. The CDR3 spans 13 residues. Germline assignment: CDR1 LGHNT and CDR2 FRNRAP.

V gene TRBV5-1 combines with J gene TRBJ1-1; D ambiguous. Trimming removed 2 bases from V and 1 base from J, with 6 bases in between. The germline gives CDR1 SGHRS, CDR2 YFSETQ. This CDR3 spans 13 amino acids. The CDR3 DNA follows: TGCGCCAGCAGCTTAATGTCGAACACTGAAGCTTTCTTT. Translation gives CASSLMSNTEAFF.

The chain has TRBV7-3 and TRBJ2-2; 8 bases line up with TRBD2. The ends lost 0 bases at V and 5 bases at J; junction bases unmatched: 2. Looked up from germline, CDR1 is SGHTA and CDR2 is FQGTGA. The CDR3 contains 15 residues. The CDR3 sequence is CASSLTGGRTGELFF. DNA of the CDR3: TGTGCCAGCAGCTTAACGGGCGGGAGGACCGGGGAGCTGTTTTTT.

Of note for this clone: Additional DNA sequences in this sample encode the identical CDR3. The chain combines TRBV5-1 with TRBJ1-2, with D perhaps matching TRBD1 (6 bases). The V gene's germline CDR1 is SGHRS and CDR2 YFSETQ. Between the trimmed V and J ends, which lost 2 bases and 3 bases, there was a span of 11 bases. There are 14 residues in the CDR3. CDR3 sequence: CASSLGGGDYGYTF. The CDR3 coding sequence is TGCGCCAGCAGCTTAGGCGGGGGCGACTATGGCTACACCTTC.

The V call is TRBV14, the J call TRBJ2-7; a possible D gene is TRBD1 (5 bases). Trimming took off 0 bases at V and 3 bases at J, with 15 bases between the two ends. The germline V gene encodes CDR1 SGHDN and CDR2 FVKESK. The CDR3 extends over 16 amino acids. The CDR3 DNA reads TGTGCCAGCAGCCAAGATCGGCCAGGGTCGGGCTACGAGCAGTACTTC. It specifies CASSQDRPGSGYEQYF.

The V and J genes are TRBV29-1 and TRBJ2-1; 8 bases are shared with TRBD1. The germline CDR1 and CDR2 sequences are SQVTM and ANQGSEA. V shed 7 bases and J 5 bases; nucleotides not matched to a gene: 10. The CDR3 runs 14 residues. The CDR3, as DNA: TGCAGCGGGGTACAGGGGGGAGCCCACAATGAGCAGTTCTTC. Translated: CSGVQGGAHNEQFF.

This clone was picked up a small number of times. J is TRBJ2-2 and V is TRBV6-6, with 9 positions matching TRBD1. V trimming: 6 bases; J trimming: 2 bases; junction bases outside the gene matches: 4. Germline lookup yields CDR1 MNHNY and CDR2 SVGAGI (reference sequence). The CDR3 is made up of 15 amino acids. The CDR3 DNA follows: TGTGCCAGCAGATTGGGACAGGGTAACACCGGGGAGCTGTTTTTT. Protein sequence: CASRLGQGNTGELFF.

The chain recombines TRBV15 with TRBJ1-5; 7 bases fit TRBD1. The V gene's germline CDR1 is LNHNV and CDR2 YYDKDF (reference sequence). Trimming cost V 2 bases and J 6 bases; bases outside gene matches: 10. The CDR3 loop spans 16 amino acids. CDR3 coding DNA: TGTGCCACCAGCAGACTGCAGGGGGGGGGCATTCAGCCCCAGCATTTT. Translation: CATSRLQGGGIQPQHF. The full variable domain, with the rest looked up from reference TRBV15 and TRBJ1-5, is DAMVIQNPRYQVTQFGKPVTLSCSQTLNHNVMYWYQQKSSQAPKLLFHYYDKDFNNEADTPDNFQSRRPNTSFCFLDIRSPGLGDTAMYLCATSRLQGGGIQPQHFGDGTRLSIL.

This sequence joins TRBV27 and TRBJ2-1; no reliable D call. V was pared by 3 bases and J by 2 bases, with 14 bases between. The CDR3 totals 16 residues. From germline, CDR1 is MNHEY and CDR2 SMNVEV (reference sequence). The CDR3 loop is CASSLTRRRPYNEQFF. The CDR3 DNA reads TGTGCCAGCAGTTTGACAAGGCGGAGACCCTACAATGAGCAGTTCTTC.

The chain joins TRBV29-1 to TRBJ2-5; D is undetermined. The CDR3 runs 12 residues. V gave up 1 base and J gave up 4 bases, with 7 bases separating them. Germline CDR1 reads SQVTM; CDR2 reads ANQGSEA. The CDR3 spells CSVEGLIETQYF. The CDR3 coding sequence is TGCAGCGTTGAAGGGCTGATAGAGACCCAGTACTTC. Drawing the rest from reference TRBV29-1 and TRBJ2-5, the complete variable domain is SAVISQKPSRDICQRGTSLTIQCQVDSQVTMMFWYRQQPGQSLTLIATANQGSEATYESGFVIDKFPISRPNLTFSTLTVSNMSPEDSSIYLCSVEGLIETQYFGPGTRLLVL.

V gene TRBV27 combines with J gene TRBJ1-1; perhaps TRBD1 as D (5 bases). The CDR3 spans 14 residues. Germline-derived CDR1 and CDR2 are MNHEY and SMNVEV (reference sequence). The V gene lost 2 bases and the J gene lost 1 base, with 8 bases spanning the gap. CDR3 sequence (DNA): TGTGCCAGCAGTTTAACAGGAGGGAACACTGAAGCTTTCTTT. Protein: CASSLTGGNTEAFF.

This chain connects TRBV4-2 to TRBJ2-7; D call uncertain. CDR1 is LGHNA, CDR2 YNFKEQ, per germline. V lost 1 base and J 5 bases, leaving 9 bases between the germline ends. There are 13 residues in the CDR3. CDR3 nucleotide sequence: TGTGCCAGCAGCCAAGTGTCCGTAAACGAGCAGTACTTC. It yields the protein CASSQVSVNEQYF.

Here the CDR3 reads CSAQPLASTDTQYF. The CDR3 coding sequence is TGCAGCGCACAGCCGCTAGCGAGCACAGATACGCAGTATTTT. The rearrangement joins TRBV29-1 to TRBJ2-3; TRBD2 is a possible D gene (6 bases). CDR1 is SQVTM and CDR2 is ANQGSEA in the germline V gene. The CDR3 is 14 residues long. Deletions cut 7 bases from V and 0 bases from J, with 14 bases between.

V gene TRBV19 combines with J gene TRBJ2-3; 8 bases line up with TRBD2. The CDR3 is 15 residues long. J gave up 0 bases and V 5 bases, and 4 bases lay outside the gene matches. In germline, CDR1 is LNHDA, CDR2 SQIVND (reference sequence). The CDR3 coding sequence is TGTGCCAGTAGTGCGCGGGAGGCCAGCACAGATACGCAGTATTTT. This encodes CASSAREASTDTQYF.

The chain joins TRBV6-1 to TRBJ2-1; 8 bases agree with TRBD1. The germline V gene encodes CDR1 MNHNS and CDR2 SASEGT. V lost 8 bases to trimming and J lost 5 bases; unmatched junction nucleotides: 5. CDR3 size: 13 residues. The CDR3 nucleotides read TGTGCCAGCGGGACAGGTCCCCACAATGAGCAGTTCTTC. This sequence encodes CASGTGPHNEQFF.

The V and J genes are TRBV7-6 and TRBJ2-1; D is unclear. This CDR3 has 15 residues. Germline V lookup: CDR1 SGHVS, CDR2 FNYEAQ. Trimming shortened V by 11 bases and J by 4 bases, and 21 bases separated the two germline ends. This CDR3 is CAGPIPQPRYNEQFF. As DNA, the CDR3 is TGTGCCGGGCCCATCCCGCAACCGCGGTACAATGAGCAGTTCTTC.

This clone was counted only a few times. The chain joins TRBV28 to TRBJ1-2; D gene uncertain. The CDR3 spans 12 residues. V lost 7 bases and J lost 2, with 8 bases in between. CDR1 is MDHEN and CDR2 is SYDVKM in the germline V gene. This chain's CDR3 is CASNRKNYGYTF. Written as DNA, the CDR3 is TGTGCCAGCAACCGGAAAAACTATGGCTACACCTTC.